A single sample gave rise to the 27 T cell receptor beta chains below, sequenced in a study of PD-1 blockade in classical Hodgkin lymphoma. Each patient's relapse followed autologous stem cell transplantation, and brentuximab vedotin exposure varied. This table comes from immunoSEQ multiplex PCR, and its TCRdb copy is limited to in-frame clones, with some not included. The repertoire includes about 150,000 clones, approximately 81% of them detected once, and roughly 9.2% sits in the top ten. The sample was peripheral blood mononuclear cells (PBMCs), taken before the second cycle of nivolumab. Source of these receptors: a human donor with classical Hodgkin lymphoma.

This chain uses TRBV9 with TRBJ2-2; tentatively, D is TRBD2 (6 bases). The V end lost 2 bases, the J end lost 2 bases, and 10 bases lay between the germline ends. Germline CDR1 reads SGDLS; CDR2 reads YYNGEE. This CDR3 has 15 amino acids. The CDR3 coding sequence is TGTGCCAGCAGCGTGGCCGGGACTAACACCGGGGAGCTGTTTTTT. Protein product: CASSVAGTNTGELFF.

This clone has a handful of counts. The rearrangement joins TRBV4-2 to TRBJ2-1, with D possibly TRBD2 on 5 matching bases. V was pared by 2 bases and J by 4 bases, with 18 bases between. Germline V CDR1 and CDR2: LGHNA, YNFKEQ. This CDR3 spans 17 amino acids. This chain's CDR3 is CASSQNQASTAYNEQFF. Here the CDR3 DNA reads TGTGCCAGCAGCCAAAATCAGGCTAGCACCGCTTACAATGAGCAGTTCTTC.

This clone came up a few times. The chain recombines TRBV18 with TRBJ2-3; no clear D. This CDR3 is built from 13 residues. Trimming took 6 bases from V and 2 from J, leaving 9 bases between them. Per the germline V gene, CDR1 is KGHSH and CDR2 is LQKENI. The CDR3 region is CASSIVSTDTQYF. CDR3 coding DNA: TGTGCCAGCTCCATCGTGTCCACAGATACGCAGTATTTT.

The V and J genes are TRBV10-3 and TRBJ2-5, with a weak D call TRBD1 (6 bases). In germline, CDR1 is ENHRY, CDR2 SYGVKD. The CDR3 totals 14 residues. Deletions cut 0 bases from V and 4 bases from J, with 9 bases between. The CDR3 DNA sequence: TGTGCCATCAGTGAGTCCGCAGGGGTAGAGACCCAGTACTTC. This encodes CAISESAGVETQYF.

The CDR3 loop is CASSLYASGRSSLTDTQYF. In DNA form, the CDR3 reads TGTGCCAGCAGTTTATATGCTAGCGGGAGGTCCAGCCTCACAGATACGCAGTATTTT. The rearrangement links TRBV27 to TRBJ2-3; 11 positions agree with TRBD2. Trimming took 1 base from V and 2 from J; bases not matched to a gene: 11. CDR1 is MNHEY and CDR2 is SMNVEV in the germline V gene (reference sequence). The CDR3 extends over 19 amino acids.

V gene TRBV7-9 combines with J gene TRBJ2-2; TRBD1 is a possible D gene (5 bases). V lost 4 bases and J lost 0, with 15 bases in between. From germline, CDR1 is SEHNR and CDR2 FQNEAQ (reference sequence). This CDR3 spans 17 amino acids. DNA for the CDR3: TGTGCCAGCAGCTCCCCACCCGACAGTGCGAACACCGGGGAGCTGTTTTTT. Residues: CASSSPPDSANTGELFF.

V gene TRBV7-9 combines with J gene TRBJ2-3; the D gene is possibly TRBD2 (6 bases). The germline V gene encodes CDR1 SEHNR and CDR2 FQNEAQ (reference sequence). CDR3 size: 14 residues. V lost 10 bases and J 0 bases, leaving 14 bases between the germline ends. The CDR3 region has the DNA TGTGCCATTCCCGGACTACCAAGCACAGATACGCAGTATTTT. Its protein product is CAIPGLPSTDTQYF.

This clone was seen a few times. The chain recombines TRBV6-5 with TRBJ1-2; tentatively, D is TRBD1 (5 bases). Germline lookup yields CDR1 MNHEY and CDR2 SVGAGI. The V gene lost 7 bases and the J gene lost 7 bases, with 19 bases spanning the gap. The CDR3 covers 14 residues. The CDR3 DNA follows: TGTGCCAGCACCTTCATCCAGGGTTCGGGTGGCTACACCTTC. It is translated as CASTFIQGSGGYTF.

The gene calls are TRBV6-6 and TRBJ1-1; D unresolved. Germline V gene sequence: CDR1 MNHNY, CDR2 SVGAGI (reference sequence). The CDR3 sequence is 13 residues long. Deletions cut 6 bases from V and 3 bases from J, with 11 bases between. This chain's CDR3 is CASSDGGYTEAFF. Written as DNA, the CDR3 is TGTGCCAGCAGCGACGGAGGGTACACTGAAGCTTTCTTT.

J is TRBJ1-2 and V is TRBV5-5, with D perhaps matching TRBD1 (5 bases). CDR1 is SGHKS and CDR2 is YYEKEE in the germline V gene (reference sequence). This CDR3 is 15 amino acids long. V lost 4 bases and J lost 4, with 17 bases in between. In nucleotides, the CDR3 is TGTGCCAGCAGCCCTATCGGGACGGAAATCTATGGCTACACCTTC. Amino acids: CASSPIGTEIYGYTF.

The chain couples TRBV11-1 to TRBJ2-7; D ambiguous. V was shortened by 1 base and J by 3 bases, with 7 bases between the two germline ends. This CDR3 region has 13 residues. From germline, CDR1 is SGHAT and CDR2 FQDESV (reference sequence). CDR3 nucleotide sequence: TGTGCCAGCAGCTTAGGTTCGGGCTACGAGCAGTACTTC. Translating it yields CASSLGSGYEQYF.

This clone was recorded a few times. This chain uses TRBV4-3 with TRBJ2-2, with D tentatively TRBD2 (5 bases). The CDR3 covers 13 residues. V dropped 3 bases and J dropped 3 bases, with 5 bases sitting between them. The germline CDR1 and CDR2 sequences are LGHNA and YSLEER. CDR3 nucleotides: TGCGCCAGCAGCCAGGAGGACACCGGGGAGCTGTTTTTT. Its protein product is CASSQEDTGELFF.

The chain employs TRBV7-9 and TRBJ2-3, with D unresolved. This CDR3 comprises 15 residues. Germline values: CDR1 SEHNR, CDR2 FQNEAQ (reference sequence). V lost 3 bases, J lost 2 bases, and 12 bases lay in between. CDR3 loop: CASSFDTAFTDTQYF. CDR3 nucleotides: TGTGCCAGCAGCTTTGACACCGCATTCACAGATACGCAGTATTTT.

The CDR3 DNA follows: TGCGCCAGCAGCCAGAGGACACCTTTGAACACTGAAGCTTTCTTT. This translates into CASSQRTPLNTEAFF. The gene calls are TRBV4-3 and TRBJ1-1; possibly TRBD1 for D (5 bases). The CDR3 is 15 residues long. The V end lost 3 bases, the J end lost 0 bases, and 11 bases lay between the germline ends. CDR1 is LGHNA and CDR2 is YSLEER in the germline V gene.

V is TRBV30 and J is TRBJ2-3; no clear D gene. Per germline, CDR1 GTSNPN and CDR2 SVGIG (reference sequence). V lost 2 bases and J 6 bases, leaving 6 bases between the germline ends. The CDR3 has 11 residues. The CDR3 sequence is CAWSNADTQYF. CDR3 nucleotides: TGTGCCTGGAGTAATGCCGATACGCAGTATTTT.

The gene calls are TRBV28 and TRBJ1-5; D is unresolved. The CDR3 has 15 residues. Trimming left V 2 bases short and J 7 bases short, with 15 bases between. Germline CDR1 is MDHEN and CDR2 is SYDVKM. CDR3 loop: CASSLISGSRQPQHF. DNA of the CDR3: TGTGCCAGCAGTTTAATCTCAGGATCTCGGCAGCCCCAGCATTTT.

CDR3 nucleotides: TGTGCCTGGATTCCCCCGGACAGGGGTGGCGGCTACACCTTC. Translated: CAWIPPDRGGGYTF. The chain combines TRBV30 with TRBJ1-2; TRBD1 aligns across 9 bases. The J segment lost 8 bases and the V segment lost 4 bases, leaving 11 bases of the junction unmatched. The germline CDR1 and CDR2 sequences are GTSNPN and SVGIG (reference sequence). The CDR3 runs to 14 residues.

The CDR3 is CASSQGLAGYNEQFF. DNA of the CDR3: TGTGCCAGCAGCCAGGGACTAGCGGGGTACAATGAGCAGTTCTTC. This chain connects TRBV7-2 to TRBJ2-1; TRBD2 aligns across 13 bases. CDR1 SGHTA and CDR2 FQGNSA come from the germline V gene. The CDR3 spans 15 residues. The V segment lost 5 bases and the J segment 4 bases; nucleotides outside the gene matches: 2. Based on the CDR3 plus reference TRBV7-2 and TRBJ2-1, the full variable domain is GAGVSQSPSNKVTEKGKDVELRCDPISGHTALYWYRQSLGQGLEFLIYFQGNSAPDKSGLPSDRFSAERTGGSVSTLTIQRTQQEDSAVYLCASSQGLAGYNEQFFGPGTRLTVL.

In this sample, this clone turned up once. The chain joins TRBV10-3 to TRBJ2-1, with D maybe TRBD2 (5 bases). This CDR3 region has 14 residues. From germline, CDR1 is ENHRY and CDR2 SYGVKD. V was clipped by 4 bases and J by 4 bases, with 11 bases between them. For the CDR3, the DNA is TGTGCCATCAGTGTGTCGGGCGGGTACAATGAGCAGTTCTTC. This codes for CAISVSGGYNEQFF.

This chain joins TRBV7-2 and TRBJ1-5, with D uncertain. CDR1 is SGHTA, CDR2 FQGNSA, per germline. The CDR3 totals 17 residues. Trimming removed 2 bases from V and 0 bases from J, with 14 bases in between. The CDR3 sequence: CASSLFGTDHSNQPQHF. The CDR3 bases are TGTGCCAGCAGCTTATTTGGAACAGATCATAGCAATCAGCCCCAGCATTTT.

This chain connects TRBV29-1 to TRBJ2-5; the D gene is possibly TRBD1 (6 bases). V lost 4 bases and J lost 2, with 11 bases in between. CDR3 size: 13 residues. CDR1 is SQVTM, CDR2 ANQGSEA, per germline. The CDR3 DNA follows: TGCAGCGTTGGCCGGGACATTCAAGAGACCCAGTACTTC. Amino acids: CSVGRDIQETQYF.

This clone was observed a few times. The V and J genes are TRBV19 and TRBJ1-2; a possible D gene is TRBD1 (5 bases). V dropped 10 bases and J dropped 8 bases, with 11 bases sitting between them. CDR1 and CDR2 (germline): LNHDA, SQIVND (reference sequence). CDR3 size: 10 residues. CDR3 DNA sequence: TGTGCCAAGGGGATGGGCGGCTACACCTTC. Translating it yields CAKGMGGYTF.

This sequence joins TRBV9 and TRBJ2-3; possible D gene TRBD1, 5 bases. V lost 4 bases, J lost 1 base, and 19 bases lay in between. Looked up from germline, CDR1 is SGDLS and CDR2 is YYNGEE. This CDR3 is built from 17 residues. The DNA of the CDR3 is TGTGCCAGCAGCTCCCTTCCGTTAGGGGCGGGCACAGATACGCAGTATTTT. This encodes CASSSLPLGAGTDTQYF.

With regard to this clone: One end of the junction fails to match germline, which may point to a read error. The chain links TRBV7-7 to TRBJ2-5; 7 bases align to TRBD2. This CDR3 has 16 residues. Per germline, CDR1 SSHAT and CDR2 FNYEAQ (reference sequence). Here the CDR3 DNA reads TGTGCTAGCAGCCGTGGGGGACTACGCGGAGAAGAGACCCAGTACTTC. It yields the protein CASSRGGLRGEETQYF.

The chain recombines TRBV5-1 with TRBJ2-7, with D possibly TRBD1 on 5 matching bases. V was shortened by 2 bases and J by 4 bases, with 10 bases between the two germline ends. This CDR3 spans 13 amino acids. Germline CDR1 SGHRS, CDR2 YFSETQ. The CDR3: CASSFPGNYEQYF. In DNA, the CDR3 is TGCGCCAGCAGCTTTCCAGGGAATTACGAGCAGTACTTC.

This chain links TRBV7-8 with TRBJ1-2; a weak D match, TRBD1 (5 bases). CDR3 length: 12 amino acids. Germline lookup yields CDR1 SGHVS and CDR2 FQNEAQ. V lost 5 bases and J 4 bases, leaving 8 bases between the germline ends. The CDR3 reads CASSEGFYGYTF. The CDR3 DNA follows: TGTGCCAGCAGCGAGGGGTTCTATGGCTACACCTTC. The full variable domain, in which reference TRBV7-8 and TRBJ1-2 provide the parts outside the CDR3, is GAGVSQSPRYKVAKRGQDVALRCDPISGHVSLFWYQQALGQGPEFLTYFQNEAQLDKSGLPSDRFFAERPEGSVSTLKIQRTQQEDSAVYLCASSEGFYGYTFGSGTRLTVV.

The rearrangement uses TRBV5-4 and TRBJ1-2, with D tentatively TRBD1 (5 bases). The CDR3 has 16 amino acids. Trimming took 3 bases from V and 8 from J, leaving 23 bases between them. Looked up from germline, CDR1 is SGHNT and CDR2 is YYREEE (reference sequence). This CDR3 is CASSSPSPLRGRGYTF. The CDR3 DNA sequence: TGTGCCAGCAGCTCGCCTTCCCCTTTACGGGGCAGGGGCTACACCTTC.